The next 7 T cell receptor beta chains were all read from a single sample in a study of blood T cell repertoires in COVID-19. Profiled with immunoSEQ multiplex PCR; TCRdb holds only in-frame clones, not every one. Counted here are about 270,000 clones, around 89% occurring once; the ten biggest clones make up over 4%. Sample: PBMCs or T cells enriched from blood (not recorded which). These receptors came from a woman aged 30 to 39 with acute COVID-19.

The chain combines TRBV15 with TRBJ1-5; 8 bases fit TRBD1. J was trimmed by 4 bases and V by 2 bases; bases with no gene match: 7. Per germline, CDR1 LNHNV and CDR2 YYDKDF (reference sequence). CDR3 length: 16 amino acids. DNA of the CDR3: TGTGCCACCAGCAGAACCGGACAGGGTCGAAATCAGCCCCAGCATTTT. Translation gives CATSRTGQGRNQPQHF.

Only a few counts were recorded for this clone. The rearrangement uses TRBV6-5 and TRBJ2-2, with D uncertain. Per the germline V gene, CDR1 is MNHEY and CDR2 is SVGAGI. The V and J ends lost 4 bases and 3 bases respectively, with 9 bases between them. The length of the CDR3 is 14 residues. CDR3 sequence: CASSSLPDTGELFF. CDR3 in DNA: TGTGCCAGCAGTTCCCTTCCTGACACCGGGGAGCTGTTTTTT.

This clone has just one count. The genes are TRBV4-3 and TRBJ2-3; 10 bases align to TRBD2. Germline V CDR1 and CDR2: LGHNA, YSLEER. The CDR3 length is 15 residues. V shed 3 bases and J 0 bases; nucleotides not matched to a gene: 0. The CDR3 region is CASSQTSGSTDTQYF. In DNA, the CDR3 is TGCGCCAGCAGCCAGACTAGCGGGAGCACAGATACGCAGTATTTT.

This clone came up once. The chain couples TRBV21-1 to TRBJ2-7; the table calls TRBD1, which could not be checked here. TRBV21-1 is described as a pseudogene. There are 15 residues in the CDR3. CDR3 protein: CASSKGTAKPYEQYF. The CDR3 nucleotides read TGTGCCAGCAGCAAAGGGACAGCGAAGCCCTACGAGCAGTACTTC.

The chain combines TRBV11-1 with TRBJ2-1; 10 bases fit TRBD2. The CDR3 is 15 amino acids. V trimming: 3 bases; J trimming: 6 bases; junction bases outside the gene matches: 5. The V gene's germline CDR1 is SGHAT and CDR2 FQDESV (reference sequence). The chain's CDR3 is CASSFSSGSVNEQFF. CDR3 nucleotides: TGTGCCAGCAGCTTTTCTAGCGGGAGTGTCAATGAGCAGTTCTTC.

The rearrangement joins TRBV19 to TRBJ1-1; D possibly corresponds to TRBD1 (5 bases). Germline-derived CDR1 and CDR2 are LNHDA and SQIVND (reference sequence). Trimming removed 5 bases at V and 6 bases at J, with 13 bases between. The CDR3 is made up of 13 amino acids. Here the CDR3 DNA reads TGTGCCAGTAGTTCAGGGAAGCGGGCTGAAGCTTTCTTT. Amino acids: CASSSGKRAEAFF.

This clone was seen a few times. The J gene is TRBJ2-1, the V gene TRBV5-4, with 10 nucleotides matching TRBD2. The CDR3 spans 16 residues. Trimming cost V 5 bases and J 8 bases; bases outside gene matches: 13. The germline V gene encodes CDR1 SGHNT and CDR2 YYREEE (reference sequence). CDR3 loop: CASRKDVASGSYEQFF. In nucleotides, the CDR3 is TGTGCCAGCAGGAAAGATGTGGCTAGCGGGAGTTATGAGCAGTTCTTC.